The rows below give T cell receptor beta chains drawn from one sample of a study of PD-1 blockade in classical Hodgkin lymphoma. Some clones are missing from TCRdb's copy, which holds only in-frame ones; the method was immunoSEQ multiplex PCR. The table has approximately 65,000 clones, approximately 89% seen once. The sequenced sample was peripheral blood mononuclear cells (PBMCs), obtained at baseline. These receptors all come from a human donor with classical Hodgkin lymphoma. Each CDR3 is given with its conserved first and last residue. The D gene is left open where the match is weak. Clone size appears in some rows only: once, few, many, or a class for an expanded clone.

>TRBJ2-3|-|-|TRBV7-9
TGTGCCAGCACCCCGGTAGGGAGCACAGATACGCAGTATTTT
CASTPVGSTDTQYF
>TRBJ2-7|-|TRBD1|TRBV6-5
TGTGCCAGCAGTAGGACAGGGGTCTACGAGCAGTACTTC
CASSRTGVYEQYF
>TRBJ2-7|-|TRBD1|TRBV6-5
TGTGCCAGCAGCATTGGACAGGGCAGGCCCTACGAGCAGTACTTC
CASSIGQGRPYEQYF
>TRBJ1-1|-|-|TRBV19
TGTGCCAGTAGAGAGGGGTCCATCGGGCACACTGAAGCTTTCTTT
CASREGSIGHTEAFF
>TRBJ2-3|-|-|TRBV14
TGTGCCAGCGGAGCAGCAACCGATACGCAGTATTTT
CASGAATDTQYF
>TRBJ1-4|-|-|TRBV30
TGTGCCTGGAGTAAGCTGTTTTCCTTGAAATCGACAAGGGAAAAACTGTTTTTT
CAWSKLFSLKSTREKLFF
>TRBJ2-7|once|-|TRBV9
TGTGCCAGCAGCCGCGAGACTCTGACCTACGAGCAGTACTTC
CASSRETLTYEQYF
>TRBJ1-1|-|-|TRBV14
TGTGCCAGCAGCCAAGTGTGGTCGGGGGTCGGACGGAACACTGAAGCTTTCTTT
CASSQVWSGVGRNTEAFF
>TRBJ2-5|-|-|TRBV25-1
TGTGCCAGCAGTGCCTACGGGCCGCGGGGGACCCAGTACTTC
CASSAYGPRGTQYF
>TRBJ1-6|-|-|TRBV21-1
TGTGCCAGCAGCAAGGGGACAGCAAATTCACCCCTCCACTTT
CASSKGTANSPLHF
>TRBJ2-3|-|TRBD1|TRBV7-2
TGTGCCAGCAGCCCGCAGGGGGTTTGGGGCACAGATACGCAGTATTTT
CASSPQGVWGTDTQYF
>TRBJ2-1|-|-|TRBV10-3
TGTGCCATCAGTGACGGGTCCTACAATGAGCAGTTCTTC
CAISDGSYNEQFF
>TRBJ1-1|-|-|TRBV30
TGTGCCTGGAGTGTACTTCTGGGCGAGGCTTTCTTT
CAWSVLLGEAFF
>TRBJ2-7|few|-|TRBV13
TGTGCCAGCAGCCCAACGATGTCCTACGAGCAGTACTTC
CASSPTMSYEQYF
>TRBJ2-3|-|-|TRBV7-2
TGTGCCAGCAGCTTAGGCTATCCAAGCACAGATACGCAGTATTTT
CASSLGYPSTDTQYF
>TRBJ2-7|-|TRBD1|TRBV2
TGTGCCAGCAAACGGGGCGAGGCAGGGGGTTCCTACGAGCAGTACTTC
CASKRGEAGGSYEQYF
>TRBJ1-3|-|TRBD1|TRBV10-3
TGTGCCATCAGGGGACAGGGGCCTCTAGGAAACACCATATATTTT
CAIRGQGPLGNTIYF
>TRBJ2-5|-|-|TRBV11-2
TGTGCCAGCAGCTTACAGGGCTTGGAGACCCAGTACTTC
CASSLQGLETQYF
>TRBJ2-3|-|TRBD1|TRBV6-5
TGTGCCAGCAGTTACTTTACAGGGGCCAATACGCAGTATTTT
CASSYFTGANTQYF